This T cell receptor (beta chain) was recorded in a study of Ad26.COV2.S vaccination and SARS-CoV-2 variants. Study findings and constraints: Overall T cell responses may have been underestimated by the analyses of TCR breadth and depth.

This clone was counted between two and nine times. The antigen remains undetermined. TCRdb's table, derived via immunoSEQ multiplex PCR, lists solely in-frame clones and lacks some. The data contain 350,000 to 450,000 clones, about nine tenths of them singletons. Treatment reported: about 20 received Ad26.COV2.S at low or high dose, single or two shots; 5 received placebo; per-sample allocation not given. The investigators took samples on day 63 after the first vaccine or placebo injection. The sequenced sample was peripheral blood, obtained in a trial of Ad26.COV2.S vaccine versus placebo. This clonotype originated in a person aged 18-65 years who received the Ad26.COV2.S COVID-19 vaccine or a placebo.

CDR3 nucleotides: TGTGCCAGCCGGACAGGGGGAGTGGGTAGCAATCAGCCCCAGCATTTT. Translation gives CASRTGGVGSNQPQHF. The chain links TRBV19 to TRBJ1-5; 10 bases match TRBD1. Losses at the gene ends were 9 bases for V and 0 bases for J; bases not matched to a gene: 8. The CDR3 is 16 residues long. The germline gives CDR1 LNHDA, CDR2 SQIVND (reference sequence).